This TCR beta chain was captured by sequencing in a study of PD-1 blockade in classical Hodgkin lymphoma. General observations from the study: Baseline TCR diversity was reportedly lower in newly diagnosed patients than healthy donors.

The data were produced by immunoSEQ multiplex PCR, yet TCRdb's version contains in-frame clones alone and is incomplete. The top ten hold 3% to 5% of the sample, which has under 20,000 clones, about 85% seen once. Time point in this sample: newly diagnosed, previously untreated cHL patient sample. As for this clone: The antigen is undetermined.

The junction had 10 bases not matched to a gene; V was cut back by 3 bases and J by 3 bases. CDR3 size: 16 residues. Germline V gene data show CDR1 as SGHTA and CDR2 as FQGNSA. Input material: peripheral blood mononuclear cells (PBMCs). The chain uses TRBV7-2 and TRBJ2-7, with 8 bases aligning to TRBD2. This clonotype was obtained from a human donor with classical Hodgkin lymphoma. The CDR3 coding sequence is TGTGCCAGCAGCTTTTACCTAGCGGGCGGCGGCTACGAGCAGTACTTC. This sequence encodes CASSFYLAGGGYEQYF.